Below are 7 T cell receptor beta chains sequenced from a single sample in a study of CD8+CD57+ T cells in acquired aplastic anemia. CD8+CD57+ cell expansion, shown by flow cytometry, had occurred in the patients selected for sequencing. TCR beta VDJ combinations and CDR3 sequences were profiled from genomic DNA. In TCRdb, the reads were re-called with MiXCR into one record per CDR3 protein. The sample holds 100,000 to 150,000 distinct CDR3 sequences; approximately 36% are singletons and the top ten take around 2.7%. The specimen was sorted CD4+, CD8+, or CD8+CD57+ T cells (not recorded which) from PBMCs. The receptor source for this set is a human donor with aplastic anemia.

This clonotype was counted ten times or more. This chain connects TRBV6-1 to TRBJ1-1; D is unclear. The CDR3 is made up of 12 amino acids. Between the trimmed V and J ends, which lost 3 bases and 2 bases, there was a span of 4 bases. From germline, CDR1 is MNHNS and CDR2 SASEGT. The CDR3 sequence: CASSEGNTEAFF. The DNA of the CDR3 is TGTGCCAGCAGTGAGGGAAACACTGAAGCTTTCTTT.

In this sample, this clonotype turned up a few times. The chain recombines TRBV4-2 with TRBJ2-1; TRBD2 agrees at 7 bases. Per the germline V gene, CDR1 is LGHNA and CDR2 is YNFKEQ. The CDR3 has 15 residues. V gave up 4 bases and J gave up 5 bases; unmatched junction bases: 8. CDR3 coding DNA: TGTGCCAGCAGCCTCACTAGCGCAAGACACAATGAGCAGTTCTTC. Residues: CASSLTSARHNEQFF.

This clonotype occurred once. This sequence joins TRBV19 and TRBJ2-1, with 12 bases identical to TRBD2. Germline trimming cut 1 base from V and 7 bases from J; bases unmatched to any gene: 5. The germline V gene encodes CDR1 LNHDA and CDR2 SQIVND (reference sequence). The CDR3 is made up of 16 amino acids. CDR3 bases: TGTGCCAGTAGTATAGCACTAGCGGGAGGCGGTAATGAGCAGTTCTTC. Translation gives CASSIALAGGGNEQFF.

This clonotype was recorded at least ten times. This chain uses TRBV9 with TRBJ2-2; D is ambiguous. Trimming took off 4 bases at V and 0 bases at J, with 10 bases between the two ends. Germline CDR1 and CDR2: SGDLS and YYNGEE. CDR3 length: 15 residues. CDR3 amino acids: CASSPSYSNTGELFF. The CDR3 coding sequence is TGTGCCAGCAGCCCCAGTTATTCGAACACCGGGGAGCTGTTTTTT.

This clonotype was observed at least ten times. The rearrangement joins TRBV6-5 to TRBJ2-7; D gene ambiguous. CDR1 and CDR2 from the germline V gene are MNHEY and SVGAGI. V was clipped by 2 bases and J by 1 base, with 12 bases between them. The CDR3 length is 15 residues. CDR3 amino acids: CASSYDAWKSYEQYF. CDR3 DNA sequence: TGTGCCAGCAGTTACGATGCTTGGAAGTCCTACGAGCAGTACTTC.

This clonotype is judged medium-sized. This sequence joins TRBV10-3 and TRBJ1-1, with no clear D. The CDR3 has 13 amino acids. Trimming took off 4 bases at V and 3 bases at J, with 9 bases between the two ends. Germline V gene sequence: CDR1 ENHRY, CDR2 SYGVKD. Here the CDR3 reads CAISGTRDTEAFF. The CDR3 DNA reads TGTGCCATCAGTGGCACAAGGGACACTGAAGCTTTCTTT.

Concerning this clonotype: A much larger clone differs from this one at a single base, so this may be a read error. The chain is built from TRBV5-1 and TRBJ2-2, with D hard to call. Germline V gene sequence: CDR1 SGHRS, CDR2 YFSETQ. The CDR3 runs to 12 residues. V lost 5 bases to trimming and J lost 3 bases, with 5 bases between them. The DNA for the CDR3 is TGCGCCAGCAGTAGGTACACCGGGGAGCTGTTTTTT. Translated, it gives CASSRYTGELFF.